These 10 T cell receptor beta chains came from one sample sequenced in a study of T cells after yellow fever vaccination. TCRdb processed the 5' RACE reads anew with MiXCR; each CDR3 protein has one entry. The data contain about 320,000 distinct CDR3 sequences, around 4.4% of them singletons. The specimen was PBMCs, collected 15 days after the yellow fever booster vaccination. The receptors were gathered from a man aged 18 to 30 who received the YFV17D yellow fever vaccine.

In its sample, this clonotype was seen many times. The rearrangement uses TRBV5-1 and TRBJ1-1; D is possibly TRBD1 (5 bases). The CDR3 consists of 19 residues. Trimming cost V 4 bases and J 1 base, with 26 bases left between them. The germline V gene encodes CDR1 SGHRS and CDR2 YFSETQ. DNA for the CDR3: TGCGCCAGCAGCATGGACGGACCGGGACGTAAAGATGGGAACACTGAAGCTTTCTTT. It codes for CASSMDGPGRKDGNTEAFF.

The genes are TRBV7-2 and TRBJ2-1; 7 bases are a match to TRBD2. The germline CDR1 and CDR2 sequences are SGHTA and FQGNSA. The J segment lost 0 bases and the V segment lost 0 bases, leaving 8 bases of the junction unmatched. CDR3 length: 18 residues. The CDR3 DNA reads TGTGCCAGCAGCTTAGCGTGGCTAGCGGCTTTCTCCTACAATGAGCAGTTCTTC. It translates to CASSLAWLAAFSYNEQFF.

In its sample, this clonotype was seen many times. The chain carries TRBV9 and TRBJ2-1; D is possibly TRBD2 (7 bases). Germline V gene sequence: CDR1 SGDLS, CDR2 YYNGEE. Trimming shortened V by 4 bases and J by 7 bases, and 21 bases separated the two germline ends. The CDR3 has 16 amino acids. Here the CDR3 reads CASSTRGAGTGNEQFF. CDR3 nucleotides: TGTGCCAGCAGCACTCGGGGGGCAGGGACCGGGAATGAGCAGTTCTTC.

This clonotype occurred a few times. This chain links TRBV20-1 with TRBJ2-7, with D perhaps being TRBD1 or TRBD2 (6 bases each). V lost 3 bases to trimming and J lost 6 bases, with 18 bases between them. There are 14 residues in the CDR3. In germline, CDR1 is DFQATT, CDR2 SNEGSKA (reference sequence). CDR3 amino acids: CSASLAKGGLEQYF. In nucleotides, the CDR3 is TGCAGTGCTAGCCTAGCTAAGGGGGGCCTCGAGCAGTACTTC.

This clonotype has a count of ten or more. The J gene is TRBJ2-7, the V gene TRBV5-6; no clear D gene. CDR1 SGHDT and CDR2 YYEEEE come from the germline V gene. The CDR3 runs 12 residues. Trimming took 4 bases from V and 7 from J, leaving 12 bases between them. The CDR3 here is CASSLWAGEQYV. CDR3 in DNA: TGTGCCAGCAGCCTTTGGGCCGGAGAGCAGTACGTC.

This clonotype has a count of ten or more. J is TRBJ2-1 and V is TRBV6-5; 10 nucleotides align to TRBD2. V gave up 4 bases and J gave up 9 bases; unmatched junction bases: 3. The CDR3 is 13 residues long. Germline CDR1 MNHEY, CDR2 SVGAGI. CDR3 bases: TGTGCCAGCAGTTTACTAGCGGGGACTGAGCAGTTCTTC. It specifies CASSLLAGTEQFF.

This clonotype has a count of ten or more. V is TRBV6-1 and J is TRBJ2-3; 10 positions agree with TRBD2. Germline V gives CDR1 MNHNS, CDR2 SASEGT. Unmatched junction bases numbered 6, after V lost 4 bases and J lost 5 bases. The CDR3 has 15 amino acids. The CDR3 coding sequence is TGTGCCAGCAGTGCCTATAGCGGGGGGAAAGATACGCAGTATTTT. It encodes CASSAYSGGKDTQYF.

In this sample, this clonotype turned up many times. This chain links TRBV18 with TRBJ1-5; the D is unclear. Germline V gene lookup returns CDR1 KGHSH and CDR2 LQKENI. Trimming took off 2 bases at V and 4 bases at J, with 6 bases between the two ends. The CDR3 contains 13 residues. CDR3 loop: CASSPTRNQPQHF. Here the CDR3 DNA reads TGTGCCAGCTCACCAACTAGGAATCAGCCCCAGCATTTT.

This clonotype was detected ten times or more. The chain carries TRBV5-1 and TRBJ2-5; TRBD1 matches 9 bases. The CDR3 totals 16 residues. After removal of 0 bases from V and 5 bases from J, the junction contained 8 bases not matched to a gene. Germline V gives CDR1 SGHRS, CDR2 YFSETQ. CDR3 nucleotide sequence: TGCGCCAGCAGCTTGGGACCAGCCGGGACAGGGGAGACCCAGTACTTC. As protein: CASSLGPAGTGETQYF.

This clonotype was recorded many times. V is TRBV6-4 and J is TRBJ2-1; D is uncertain. The CDR3 runs to 16 residues. The germline V and J ends were trimmed by 4 bases and 5 bases, with 18 bases remaining between them. Per the germline V gene, CDR1 is MRHNA and CDR2 is SNTAGT. CDR3 coding DNA: TGTGCCAGCAGTGTAGTGTATACCCCTGTCCACAATGAGCAGTTCTTC. Translating gives CASSVVYTPVHNEQFF.